These T cell receptor beta chains were read from a single sample in a study of T cell repertoires in cytomegalovirus infection. Antigens of these TCRs are unknown. TCRdb processed the reads anew with MiXCR; each CDR3 protein has one entry. The sample carries about 130,000 distinct CDR3 sequences, about 32% recorded once. Sequenced here: CD8+ T cells from cultured PBMCs, sampled from culture after CMV antigen stimulation. Receptor source: a human donor in good health (CMV status not recorded). Some clones in this sample may be carry-over from other donors' samples. CDR3s include the opening cysteine and the closing phenylalanine or tryptophan. A D gene is named only where the DNA matches it firmly. The size entry is marked missing in some rows and otherwise reads once, few, many or a size class.

v_call,d_call,clone_size,j_call,cdr3_aa,cdr3_nt
TRBV12-3/TRBV12-4,-,few,TRBJ2-1,CASSFGTGSFNEQFF,TGTGCCAGCAGCTTCGGGACCGGCAGCTTCAATGAGCAGTTCTTC
TRBV6-2/TRBV6-3,-,-,TRBJ2-3,CASSLGGTYTDTQYF,TGTGCCAGCAGTCTCGGGGGGACATACACAGATACGCAGTATTTT
TRBV27,-,-,TRBJ1-1,CASRGGVAEAFF,TGTGCCAGCAGGGGGGGGGTGGCTGAAGCTTTCTTT
TRBV7-4,TRBD2,once,TRBJ2-3,CASSRTSEADTQYF,TGTGCCAGCAGCCGGACTAGCGAGGCAGATACGCAGTATTTT
TRBV6-5,-,-,TRBJ1-5,CASSQTVSNQPQHF,TGTGCCAGCAGTCAGACAGTCAGCAATCAGCCCCAGCATTTT
TRBV12-3/TRBV12-4,TRBD2,-,TRBJ2-5,CASSSSGGVWETQYF,TGTGCCAGCAGCTCTAGCGGGGGGGTTTGGGAGACCCAGTACTTC
TRBV7-9,-,-,TRBJ2-3,CASRVRHEEIDTQYF,TGTGCCAGCAGGGTTCGGCACGAGGAGATAGATACGCAGTATTTT
TRBV6-8,-,-,TRBJ2-2,CASSYVDTGELFF,TGTGCCAGCAGTTACGTAGACACCGGGGAGCTGTTTTTT
TRBV3-1,-,many,TRBJ1-2,CASSQGVATGRGYTF,TGTGCCAGCAGCCAAGGGGTGGCGACGGGCCGAGGCTACACCTTC
TRBV12-3/TRBV12-4,-,-,TRBJ1-2,CASSLYLDFNYGYTF,TGTGCCAGCAGTTTATATTTAGACTTTAACTATGGCTACACCTTC
TRBV10-3,-,few,TRBJ1-2,CAISEDETNYGYTF,TGTGCCATCAGTGAGGATGAGACTAACTATGGCTACACCTTC
TRBV19,TRBD2,-,TRBJ2-1,CASSVLAGGFNEQFF,TGTGCCAGTAGTGTACTAGCGGGGGGTTTTAATGAGCAGTTCTTC
TRBV7-2,TRBD2,few,TRBJ2-1,CASSFGRLAGGNEQFF,TGTGCCAGCAGCTTCGGGCGACTAGCGGGGGGTAATGAGCAGTTCTTC
TRBV4-2,-,few,TRBJ2-7,CASSQDPLNTYSSYEQYF,TGTGCCAGCAGCCAAGATCCCCTTAATACTTATAGCTCCTACGAGCAGTACTTC
TRBV7-9,TRBD2,many,TRBJ2-5,CASSAPSGVPQETQYF,TGTGCCAGCAGCGCCCCAAGCGGGGTCCCCCAAGAGACCCAGTACTTC
TRBV7-9,-,few,TRBJ1-3,CASSLGTGGTSGNTIYF,TGTGCCAGCAGCTTAGGAACTGGGGGAACCTCTGGAAACACCATATATTTT
TRBV19,TRBD1,few,TRBJ2-1,CASRTGGHEQFF,TGTGCCAGTCGCACAGGGGGCCATGAGCAGTTCTTC
TRBV6-1,-,few,TRBJ1-6,CASGGSSYNSPLHF,TGTGCCAGCGGGGGGAGCTCCTATAATTCACCCCTCCACTTT
TRBV9,-,once,TRBJ1-6,CASSGRAYNSPLHF,TGTGCCAGCAGCGGCAGGGCCTATAATTCACCCCTCCACTTT
TRBV5-6,TRBD2,-,TRBJ2-1,CASSLRSGGFLLNEQFF,TGTGCCAGCAGCTTGCGGAGCGGGGGGTTCCTTCTAAATGAGCAGTTCTTC
TRBV6-2/TRBV6-3,-,-,TRBJ1-5,CASSYSVTVGQGRQPQHF,TGTGCCAGCAGTTACTCGGTCACGGTGGGTCAGGGGCGTCAGCCCCAGCATTTT
TRBV7-2,TRBD1,-,TRBJ2-6,CASSSVIWPQGGAGANVLTF,TGTGCCAGCAGCTCGGTAATCTGGCCACAGGGGGGCGCTGGGGCCAACGTCCTGACTTTC
TRBV28,TRBD1,few,TRBJ2-1,CASSPGTALGNEQFF,TGTGCCAGCAGCCCGGGGACAGCTTTGGGCAATGAGCAGTTCTTC
TRBV2,TRBD1,few,TRBJ2-2,CASSFPGTGGGITGELFF,TGTGCCAGCAGTTTCCCCGGGACAGGGGGGGGGATTACCGGGGAGCTGTTTTTT
TRBV5-4,-,few,TRBJ2-1,CASSLIGDEQFF,TGTGCCAGCAGCTTGATAGGGGATGAGCAGTTCTTC
TRBV29-1,-,-,TRBJ1-2,CSVESGDLSYGYTF,TGCAGCGTTGAGTCAGGGGACCTTTCCTATGGCTACACCTTC
TRBV7-9,-,-,TRBJ1-2,CASGQGNGYTF,TGTGCCAGCGGTCAGGGAAATGGCTACACCTTC
TRBV5-6,-,-,TRBJ2-5,CASSLDWTQQETQYF,TGTGCCAGCAGCTTGGATTGGACACAACAAGAGACCCAGTACTTC
TRBV29-1,-,few,TRBJ2-5,CSVEEEGDPSETQYF,TGCAGCGTTGAAGAAGAGGGAGACCCATCAGAGACCCAGTACTTC
TRBV19,-,-,TRBJ2-7,CANSNPPRDRRIYEQYF,TGTGCCAATAGTAACCCCCCCCGAGACAGGAGGATTTACGAGCAGTACTTC
TRBV5-6,-,-,TRBJ2-1,CASSPPPANEQFF,TGTGCCAGCAGCCCCCCGCCGGCCAATGAGCAGTTCTTC
TRBV4-1,TRBD1,-,TRBJ2-1,CASSQDTGTGGSEQFF,TGCGCCAGCAGCCAAGATACGGGGACAGGGGGTTCTGAGCAGTTCTTC
TRBV2,-,-,TRBJ2-7,CASSGADYEQYF,TGTGCCAGCAGTGGGGCAGACTACGAGCAGTACTTC
TRBV7-6,TRBD1,few,TRBJ1-1,CASSSGTGGPTEAFF,TGTGCCAGCAGCTCAGGGACAGGGGGCCCCACTGAAGCTTTCTTT
TRBV23-1,TRBD1,few,TRBJ1-5,CASSQPRPKTGVRNQPQHF,TGCGCCAGCAGTCAACCTCGGCCCAAAACAGGGGTTCGAAATCAGCCCCAGCATTTT
TRBV18,-,many,TRBJ1-6,CASSPIRGVRLVTPLHF,TGTGCCAGCTCACCCATTAGGGGGGTCAGGCTAGTTACACCCCTCCACTTT
TRBV20-1,-,-,TRBJ2-1,CSAPWVSSYNEQFF,TGCAGTGCTCCTTGGGTTTCGTCCTACAATGAGCAGTTCTTC
TRBV2,-,-,TRBJ1-1,CASSEDVNTEAFF,TGTGCCAGCAGTGAAGACGTGAACACTGAAGCTTTCTTT
TRBV4-1,TRBD1,few,TRBJ1-3,CASSQDRQGAYTIYF,TGCGCCAGCAGCCAAGATCGACAGGGGGCTTACACCATATATTTT
TRBV4-1,-,-,TRBJ2-7,CASSQGQVSEQYF,TGCGCCAGCAGCCAAGGTCAAGTTTCCGAGCAGTACTTC
TRBV7-6,TRBD1,few,TRBJ1-2,CASSPAPGTANYGYTF,TGTGCCAGCAGCCCCGCCCCTGGGACAGCCAACTATGGCTACACCTTC
TRBV5-5,TRBD1,few,TRBJ1-6,CASTPRTGQANSPLHF,TGTGCCAGCACCCCAAGGACGGGACAGGCCAATTCACCCCTCCACTTT